This T cell receptor (beta chain) was identified during a study of early T cells in non-severe SARS-CoV-2 infection. The sample holds many counts of this clonotype. Its target is not known. Findings of the study overall: Lookups in VDJdb leaned toward anti-spike CD8 responses and missed private and CD4 specificities.

Unique molecular identifiers (one per individual cDNA molecule) were attached. In TCRdb, the 5' RACE reads were re-called with MiXCR into one record per CDR3 protein. The sample lists roughly 53,000 distinct CDR3 sequences, around 10% occurring once. V lost 1 base and J 0 bases, leaving 8 bases between the germline ends. Germline V CDR1 and CDR2: LNHDA, SQIVND (reference sequence). The CDR3 is made up of 15 amino acids. The V gene is TRBV19, the J gene TRBJ2-3; D is uncertain. The sequence was collected from an adult who was a healthcare worker with PCR-confirmed SARS-CoV-2 infection or an uninfected control (not recorded which). The sequencing here drew on whole blood, taken at baseline. The CDR3 loop reads CASSIGSSSTDTQYF. The CDR3 DNA reads TGTGCCAGTAGTATAGGCAGCTCCAGCACAGATACGCAGTATTTT.